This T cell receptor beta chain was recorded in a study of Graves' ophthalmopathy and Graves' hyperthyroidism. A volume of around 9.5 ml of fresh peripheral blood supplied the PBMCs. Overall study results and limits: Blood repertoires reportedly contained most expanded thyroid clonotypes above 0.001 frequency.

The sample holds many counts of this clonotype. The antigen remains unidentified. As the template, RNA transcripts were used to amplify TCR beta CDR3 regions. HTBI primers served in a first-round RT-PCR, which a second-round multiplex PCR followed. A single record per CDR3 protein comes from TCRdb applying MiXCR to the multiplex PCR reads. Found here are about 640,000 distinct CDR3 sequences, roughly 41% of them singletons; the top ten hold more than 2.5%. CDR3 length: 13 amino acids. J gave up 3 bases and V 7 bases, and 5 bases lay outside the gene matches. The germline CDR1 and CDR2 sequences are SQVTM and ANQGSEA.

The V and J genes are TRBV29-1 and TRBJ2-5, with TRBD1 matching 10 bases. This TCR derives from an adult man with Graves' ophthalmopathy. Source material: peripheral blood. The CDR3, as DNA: TGCAGCGGGGCCGGGACAGGGGAAGAGACCCAGTACTTC. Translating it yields CSGAGTGEETQYF.